These 15 T cell receptor beta chains share one sample of origin, sequenced in a study of identical twins. Using its own MiXCR run on the 5' RACE reads, TCRdb lists one record per CDR3 protein. The data hold 310,000 or so distinct CDR3 sequences, with under 9% observed a single time. The sample was also reused in another study, on yellow fever vaccine responses in identical twins.

The specimen sequenced was memory (CD45RO+) T cells sorted from blood. The receptors originated from a woman aged 18 to 35 in good health.

This clonotype was detected a few times. The CDR3 spells CASSGEGTANNEQFF. For the CDR3, the DNA is TGTGCCAGCTCGGGAGAAGGGACCGCGAACAATGAGCAGTTCTTC. The chain couples TRBV18 to TRBJ2-1; the D gene could be TRBD1 or TRBD2 (5 bases each). V was shortened by 6 bases and J by 5 bases, with 17 bases between the two germline ends. CDR1 is KGHSH, CDR2 LQKENI, per germline. The CDR3 sequence is 15 residues long. The complete variable domain, with remaining parts taken from reference TRBV18 and TRBJ2-1, reads NAGVMQNPRHLVRRRGQEARLRCSPMKGHSHVYWYRQLPEEGLKFMVYLQKENIIDESGMPKERFSAEFPKEGPSILRIQQVVRGDSAAYFCASSGEGTANNEQFFGPGTRLTVL.

This chain joins TRBV15 and TRBJ1-5; no clear D. Trimming cost V 6 bases and J 8 bases, with 14 bases left between them. Germline loops: CDR1 LNHNV, CDR2 YYDKDF (reference sequence). There are 13 residues in the CDR3. CDR3 sequence (DNA): TGTGCCACCAGTCCCGGGTCTAATGAGCCCCAGCATTTT. Translation: CATSPGSNEPQHF. The whole variable domain, filled in from reference TRBV15 and TRBJ1-5, reads DAMVIQNPRYQVTQFGKPVTLSCSQTLNHNVMYWYQQKSSQAPKLLFHYYDKDFNNEADTPDNFQSRRPNTSFCFLDIRSPGLGDTAMYLCATSPGSNEPQHFGDGTRLSIL.

This clonotype has more than one count but fewer than ten. V usage is TRBV18 and J usage is TRBJ2-3; D remains unclear. Deletions cut 3 bases from V and 6 bases from J, with 13 bases between. Germline V gives CDR1 KGHSH, CDR2 LQKENI. This CDR3 has 14 residues. In nucleotides, the CDR3 is TGTGCCAGCTCACCTCCTGTGGTTTGGGATACGCAGTATTTT. Its protein is CASSPPVVWDTQYF. The entire variable domain, with the rest obtained from reference TRBV18 and TRBJ2-3, is as follows: NAGVMQNPRHLVRRRGQEARLRCSPMKGHSHVYWYRQLPEEGLKFMVYLQKENIIDESGMPKERFSAEFPKEGPSILRIQQVVRGDSAAYFCASSPPVVWDTQYFGPGTRLTVL.

This clonotype was picked up many times. The rearrangement uses TRBV12-3 or TRBV12-4 and TRBJ1-5; D is possibly TRBD1 (5 bases). The CDR3 contains 14 residues. V shed 6 bases and J shed 6 bases, with 15 bases lying between them. The CDR3 DNA reads as TGTGCCAGCAGCCTAGGTTCAGGGAGTCAGCCCCAGCATTTT. Residues: CASSLGSGSQPQHF.

There are a few counts of this clonotype. The chain uses TRBV5-1 and TRBJ2-1, with 7 bases identical to TRBD2. Trimming removed 0 bases from V and 8 bases from J; junction bases left unmatched: 8. Germline V gene data show CDR1 as SGHRS and CDR2 as YFSETQ. The CDR3 sequence is 15 residues long. The CDR3 region has the DNA TGCGCCAGCAGCTTGGACGGGAGGCTCGGGGATGAGCAGTTCTTC. It specifies CASSLDGRLGDEQFF.

Only a few counts were recorded for this clonotype. The chain links TRBV15 to TRBJ2-2; 10 positions match TRBD2. This CDR3 is 16 amino acids long. Germline CDR1 reads LNHNV; CDR2 reads YYDKDF (reference sequence). Trimming at V came to 11 bases and at J to 0 bases, leaving 9 bases not matched to a gene. CDR3 nucleotide sequence: TGTGCCGCAAAAACTAGCGGGACCGCGAACACCGGGGAGCTGTTTTTT. This translates into CAAKTSGTANTGELFF.

The V call is TRBV5-1, the J call TRBJ1-4; weak D call: TRBD1 (6 bases). V lost 4 bases, J lost 3 bases, and 13 bases lay in between. Germline CDR1 reads SGHRS; CDR2 reads YFSETQ. This CDR3 region has 15 residues. Written as DNA, the CDR3 is TGCGCCAGCAGCGTGAACAGGGTGGCTAATGAAAAACTGTTTTTT. Amino acids: CASSVNRVANEKLFF. Looking up the rest from reference TRBV5-1 and TRBJ1-4 gives the full variable domain: KAGVTQTPRYLIKTRGQQVTLSCSPISGHRSVSWYQQTPGQGLQFLFEYFSETQRNKGNFPGRFSGRQFSNSRSEMNVSTLELGDSALYLCASSVNRVANEKLFFGSGTQLSVL.

V gene TRBV5-1 combines with J gene TRBJ1-1, with D possibly TRBD1 on 6 matching bases. The CDR3 has 15 residues. Trimming removed 0 bases from V and 2 bases from J, with 11 bases in between. Germline CDR1 is SGHRS and CDR2 is YFSETQ. This CDR3 is CASSLGGQINTEAFF. As DNA, the CDR3 is TGCGCCAGCAGCTTGGGTGGACAGATTAACACTGAAGCTTTCTTT.

This clonotype has ten or more counts. The CDR3 region is CASSDSPTADTQYF. CDR3 coding DNA: TGTGCCAGCAGTGACTCGCCCACTGCAGATACGCAGTATTTT. The V call is TRBV6-4, the J call TRBJ2-3; no definite D call. The CDR3 is 14 residues long. Germline-derived CDR1 and CDR2 are MRHNA and SNTAGT. The V and J ends lost 0 bases and 4 bases respectively, with 8 bases between them.

This clonotype was counted only a few times. V gene TRBV11-2 combines with J gene TRBJ2-1; 7 bases are a match to TRBD2. Germline V CDR1 and CDR2: SGHAT, FQNNGV. CDR3 length: 15 residues. The junction had 5 bases not matched to a gene; V was cut back by 4 bases and J by 2 bases. The CDR3 reads CASSSQRGAYNEQFF. The CDR3 DNA reads as TGTGCCAGCAGCTCTCAGCGGGGCGCCTACAATGAGCAGTTCTTC.

This chain joins TRBV20-1 and TRBJ1-1; 11 bases are a match to TRBD1. The CDR3 consists of 14 residues. CDR1 and CDR2 (germline): DFQATT, SNEGSKA (reference sequence). The V segment lost 5 bases and the J segment 5 bases; nucleotides outside the gene matches: 7. CDR3 DNA: TGCAGTGCTCGGAGGGGACAGGGGGGAACTGAAGCTTTCTTT. Its translation: CSARRGQGGTEAFF.

The chain links TRBV4-2 to TRBJ1-2; D remains ambiguous. V dropped 0 bases and J dropped 8 bases, with 16 bases sitting between them. The germline V gene encodes CDR1 LGHNA and CDR2 YNFKEQ. This CDR3 has 15 residues. CDR3 DNA: TGTGCCAGCAGCCAAGACCCCCAGGCCCCCGAAGGCTACACCTTC. This encodes CASSQDPQAPEGYTF.

This clonotype was counted many times. The chain joins TRBV28 to TRBJ2-3, with 8 bases identical to TRBD1. The trim removed 5 bases at V and 6 bases at J, leaving 16 bases unmatched. The germline V gene has CDR1 MDHEN and CDR2 SYDVKM. The CDR3 runs 17 residues. CDR3 amino acids: CASSLRPRTGQDDTQYF. DNA for the CDR3: TGTGCCAGCAGTCTACGACCCAGGACAGGGCAGGATGATACGCAGTATTTT.

This clonotype was picked up a small number of times. The genes are TRBV9 and TRBJ1-2; maybe TRBD1 (5 bases). The CDR3 contains 13 residues. V dropped 4 bases and J dropped 5 bases, with 12 bases sitting between them. Germline CDR1 is SGDLS and CDR2 is YYNGEE. CDR3 protein: CASSTRVGYGYTF. CDR3 in DNA: TGTGCCAGCAGCACCAGGGTGGGGTATGGCTACACCTTC.

J is TRBJ2-1 and V is TRBV9; 7 positions agree with TRBD2. The CDR3 contains 15 residues. The germline CDR1 and CDR2 sequences are SGDLS and YYNGEE. V gave up 1 base and J gave up 4 bases; unmatched junction bases: 5. The CDR3 loop reads CASSVSGIRYNEQFF. The CDR3 DNA reads TGTGCCAGCAGCGTAAGCGGGATAAGGTACAATGAGCAGTTCTTC.